Presented here are 32 T cell receptor beta chains from one specimen sequenced in a study of T cell repertoires in cytomegalovirus infection. TCRdb reanalysed the reads using MiXCR and keeps one entry per CDR3 protein. The profile shows some 500,000 distinct CDR3 sequences, 30% to 40% of them singletons. Antigen specificity for these receptors is unknown. This specimen consisted of cultured PBMCs, obtained from culture after CMV antigen stimulation. The receptor set was obtained from a human donor in good health (CMV status not recorded). Some clones in this sample may be carry-over from other donors' samples.

This clonotype was seen more than once but under ten times. The chain couples TRBV7-2 to TRBJ1-5; 7 bases fit TRBD1. After removal of 3 bases from V and 0 bases from J, the junction contained 5 bases not matched to a gene. Germline CDR1 and CDR2: SGHTA and FQGNSA. This CDR3 spans 16 amino acids. The CDR3 loop is CASSFGQVDSNQPQHF. Written as DNA, the CDR3 is TGTGCCAGCAGCTTTGGACAGGTCGATAGCAATCAGCCCCAGCATTTT. Using reference TRBV7-2 and TRBJ1-5 for the parts outside the CDR3, the full variable domain is GAGVSQSPSNKVTEKGKDVELRCDPISGHTALYWYRQSLGQGLEFLIYFQGNSAPDKSGLPSDRFSAERTGGSVSTLTIQRTQQEDSAVYLCASSFGQVDSNQPQHFGDGTRLSIL.

This clonotype appeared once. The chain carries TRBV28 and TRBJ2-7; 8 bases are shared with TRBD2. Germline assignment: CDR1 MDHEN and CDR2 SYDVKM. With 5 bases clipped from V and 2 bases from J, the junction kept 5 bases outside the gene matches. This CDR3 spans 14 amino acids. The CDR3 loop reads CASSIIAGTYEQYF. Here the CDR3 DNA reads TGTGCCAGCAGTATAATAGCGGGGACCTACGAGCAGTACTTC.

The chain recombines TRBV4-1 with TRBJ1-1; 7 bases map to TRBD1. V lost 1 base and J lost 0; bases outside the gene matches: 2. The CDR3 has 15 residues. CDR1 and CDR2 from the germline V gene are MGHRA and YSYEKL. The CDR3 sequence: CASSQAGGLNTEAFF. The CDR3 region has the DNA TGCGCCAGCAGCCAAGCAGGGGGTTTGAACACTGAAGCTTTCTTT.

The DNA for the CDR3 is TGTGCCACCAGCAGAGACGTGACAGATACGCAGTATTTT. It encodes CATSRDVTDTQYF. This rearrangement joins TRBV15 to TRBJ2-3; D unresolved. The CDR3 totals 13 residues. Germline values: CDR1 LNHNV, CDR2 YYDKDF (reference sequence). The V end was cut by 0 bases, the J end by 3 bases, with 4 bases between.

The rearrangement uses TRBV10-3 and TRBJ1-1; TRBD1 agrees at 7 bases. The V segment lost 0 bases and the J segment 5 bases; nucleotides outside the gene matches: 6. Per the germline V gene, CDR1 is ENHRY and CDR2 is SYGVKD. The CDR3 length is 15 residues. Written as DNA, the CDR3 is TGTGCCATCAGTGAGTCGGTAGGGGGCGGGACTGAAGCTTTCTTT. Amino acid sequence: CAISESVGGGTEAFF.

The chain combines TRBV20-1 with TRBJ2-3, with D tentatively TRBD2 (6 bases). The germline V gene has CDR1 DFQATT and CDR2 SNEGSKA (reference sequence). Trimming stripped 3 bases from V and 0 bases from J, with 10 bases between. This CDR3 is built from 14 residues. The CDR3 DNA is TGCAGTGCTAGTGACAGCGGGAGCACAGATACGCAGTATTTT. Its protein is CSASDSGSTDTQYF.

This clonotype was picked up a small number of times. The chain employs TRBV7-9 and TRBJ2-3; TRBD2 matches 11 bases. Germline loops: CDR1 SEHNR, CDR2 FQNEAQ (reference sequence). V lost 5 bases and J lost 4; bases outside the gene matches: 8. There are 16 residues in the CDR3. The CDR3 spells CASSRIAGGRADTQYF. CDR3 nucleotides: TGTGCCAGCAGCCGGATAGCGGGAGGGCGCGCAGATACGCAGTATTTT.

This clonotype was counted between two and nine times. The chain has TRBV15 and TRBJ1-1; D is unclear. The CDR3 totals 13 residues. The V end was cut by 6 bases, the J end by 2 bases, with 10 bases between. The germline gives CDR1 LNHNV, CDR2 YYDKDF (reference sequence). CDR3 nucleotide sequence: TGTGCCACCAGTCAAACGGGAAACACTGAAGCTTTCTTT. Translating gives CATSQTGNTEAFF.

This clonotype occurred a few times. V and J are TRBV6-2 or TRBV6-3 and TRBJ2-7; D is undetermined. The CDR3 covers 13 residues. Germline V CDR1 and CDR2: MNHEY, SVGEGT. With 7 bases removed from V and 3 bases from J, the gap between germline ends came to 13 bases. DNA for the CDR3: TGTGCCAGCACCCTAGAAGAGTTCTACGAGCAGTACTTC. It codes for CASTLEEFYEQYF.

This clonotype showed up many times. CDR3 sequence reads: CASSPRRGLGAKNIQYF. Here the CDR3 DNA reads TGTGCCAGCAGTCCCCGGAGGGGGCTCGGGGCCAAAAACATTCAGTACTTC. The rearrangement uses TRBV7-2 and TRBJ2-4; the D gene is possibly TRBD1 (7 bases). CDR3 size: 17 residues. Trimming stripped 6 bases from V and 1 base from J, with 19 bases between. The V gene's germline CDR1 is SGHTA and CDR2 FQGNSA.

V and J are TRBV18 and TRBJ1-3, with a possible D match to TRBD1 (5 bases). The germline V gene has CDR1 KGHSH and CDR2 LQKENI. Trimming removed 8 bases from V and 4 bases from J, with 12 bases in between. This CDR3 comprises 13 residues. CDR3 sequence reads: CASRRDVGNTIYF. CDR3 sequence (DNA): TGTGCCAGCCGACGGGACGTGGGAAACACCATATATTTT. The whole variable domain, remainder taken from reference TRBV18 and TRBJ1-3, is NAGVMQNPRHLVRRRGQEARLRCSPMKGHSHVYWYRQLPEEGLKFMVYLQKENIIDESGMPKERFSAEFPKEGPSILRIQQVVRGDSAAYFCASRRDVGNTIYFGEGSWLTVV.

This clonotype has a handful of counts. The rearrangement links TRBV28 to TRBJ2-3; D not certain. Germline V gives CDR1 MDHEN, CDR2 SYDVKM. The V and J ends lost 6 bases and 10 bases respectively, with 14 bases between them. This CDR3 has 12 amino acids. The CDR3 nucleotides are TGTGCCAGCAGCTTTCAGTTCCTAGCGCAGTATTTT. Protein product: CASSFQFLAQYF.

This clonotype was counted between two and nine times. This chain links TRBV13 with TRBJ2-7; D possibly corresponds to TRBD2 (5 bases). The CDR3 sequence is 14 residues long. Germline CDR1 PRHDT, CDR2 FYEKMQ (reference sequence). V lost 8 bases, J lost 0 bases, and 14 bases lay in between. CDR3 nucleotide sequence: TGTGCCAGCCTTTCTACGGGGTACTCCTACGAGCAGTACGTC. It translates to CASLSTGYSYEQYV.

The V gene is TRBV7-2, the J gene TRBJ1-1, with TRBD1 as a possible D gene (5 bases). Germline values: CDR1 SGHTA, CDR2 FQGNSA. V was cut by 3 bases and J by 2 bases, with 13 bases left in between. This CDR3 spans 15 amino acids. CDR3 sequence reads: CASSFHGGTNTEAFF. The CDR3 DNA reads as TGTGCCAGCAGCTTCCATGGCGGGACCAACACTGAAGCTTTCTTT.

This clonotype was found a few times. V usage is TRBV6-7 and J usage is TRBJ2-4; D might be TRBD2 (6 bases). TRBV6-7 is an ORF, with its function uncertain. The V and J ends lost 0 bases and 0 bases respectively, with 24 bases between them. This CDR3 is built from 21 residues. The CDR3: CASSYSAHGGRGPLAKNIQYF. The DNA for the CDR3 is TGTGCCAGCAGTTACTCGGCCCATGGAGGGAGAGGCCCCCTAGCCAAAAACATTCAGTACTTC.

The chain has TRBV6-6 and TRBJ1-1, with D possibly TRBD1 on 5 matching bases. CDR3 length: 13 amino acids. The V gene lost 7 bases and the J gene lost 4 bases, with 13 bases spanning the gap. Per the germline V gene, CDR1 is MNHNY and CDR2 is SVGAGI (reference sequence). The DNA for the CDR3 is TGTGCCAGCACCGATGGGGGTCCCACTGAAGCTTTCTTT. Protein sequence: CASTDGGPTEAFF.

The chain couples TRBV10-3 to TRBJ1-2; 8 positions agree with TRBD1. Germline lookup yields CDR1 ENHRY and CDR2 SYGVKD. With V trimmed by 9 bases and J by 1 base, 16 bases remained unmatched. The CDR3 is made up of 17 amino acids. CDR3 DNA sequence: TGTGCCATTACGAGGGGTGCAGGGGGCAGTTTTAACTATGGCTACACCTTC. Protein: CAITRGAGGSFNYGYTF.

This chain joins TRBV25-1 and TRBJ2-2; no clear D. V was clipped by 7 bases and J by 0 bases, with 3 bases between them. CDR1 and CDR2 from the germline V gene are MGHDK and SYGVNS. This CDR3 region has 12 residues. CDR3 sequence: CASMSNTGELFF. The CDR3 DNA follows: TGTGCCAGCATGTCGAACACCGGGGAGCTGTTTTTT.

The chain couples TRBV2 to TRBJ2-1; D is tentatively TRBD1 or TRBD2 (5 bases each). This CDR3 has 13 amino acids. V was cut by 6 bases and J by 0 bases, with 6 bases left in between. The germline CDR1 and CDR2 sequences are SNHLY and FYNNEI. The CDR3 nucleotides read TGTGCCAGCAGGGGGGACTCCTACAATGAGCAGTTCTTC. It is translated as CASRGDSYNEQFF.

V gene TRBV6-6 combines with J gene TRBJ2-7; the D call may be TRBD1 or TRBD2 (5 bases each). Germline V lookup: CDR1 MNHNY, CDR2 SVGAGI (reference sequence). The CDR3 is 12 residues long. Trimming stripped 8 bases from V and 0 bases from J, with 8 bases between. CDR3 sequence reads: CASRDHSYEQYF. DNA of the CDR3: TGTGCCAGCCGGGACCACTCCTACGAGCAGTACTTC.

This clonotype was recorded many times. The chain is built from TRBV7-2 and TRBJ2-3; D possibly corresponds to TRBD2 (6 bases). The CDR3 extends over 15 amino acids. Germline V gives CDR1 SGHTA, CDR2 FQGNSA. Trimming took 5 bases from V and 1 from J, leaving 13 bases between them. The DNA for the CDR3 is TGTGCCAGCAGCAGGGACTTCAGGCGCACAGATACGCAGTATTTT. Protein: CASSRDFRRTDTQYF.

The chain couples TRBV19 to TRBJ2-7, with 10 bases aligning to TRBD1. The trim removed 6 bases at V and 3 bases at J, leaving 8 bases unmatched. Per germline, CDR1 LNHDA and CDR2 SQIVND (reference sequence). This CDR3 comprises 15 residues. The CDR3 region is CASSKEGQGFYEQYF. For the CDR3, the DNA is TGTGCCAGTAGCAAAGAGGGACAGGGGTTCTACGAGCAGTACTTC.

The gene calls are TRBV7-2 and TRBJ1-2; 8 bases are shared with TRBD1. Germline V gene lookup returns CDR1 SGHTA and CDR2 FQGNSA. CDR3 length: 15 amino acids. Trimming cost V 6 bases and J 7 bases; bases outside gene matches: 13. CDR3 bases: TGTGCCAGCAGTTTTGTGGACAGGGTTGCCCTTGGCTACACCTTC. Translating it yields CASSFVDRVALGYTF.

This clonotype was picked up a small number of times. The J gene is TRBJ2-7, the V gene TRBV2; the D gene is possibly TRBD2 (5 bases). Trimming removed 2 bases from V and 0 bases from J, with 14 bases in between. CDR3 size: 16 residues. Looked up from germline, CDR1 is SNHLY and CDR2 is FYNNEI. DNA for the CDR3: TGTGCCAGCAGTGAAAATCGTGGAGGCCTCTCCTACGAGCAGTACTTC. Its protein is CASSENRGGLSYEQYF.

The gene calls are TRBV4-2 and TRBJ2-1; D is undetermined. CDR1 LGHNA and CDR2 YNFKEQ come from the germline V gene. The CDR3 covers 17 residues. The V gene lost 0 bases and the J gene lost 0 bases, with 12 bases spanning the gap. The CDR3 spells CASSQDHAKSSYNEQFF. The DNA of the CDR3 is TGTGCCAGCAGCCAAGATCACGCGAAGAGCTCCTACAATGAGCAGTTCTTC.

This clonotype has only a few counts. V and J are TRBV7-9 and TRBJ1-1; D not certain. CDR1 and CDR2 (germline): SEHNR, FQNEAQ (reference sequence). The CDR3 sequence is 14 residues long. The ends were cut back, 3 bases at V and 3 bases at J, with 11 bases in the middle. The CDR3 region is CASSFWSRDTEAFF. CDR3 nucleotides: TGTGCCAGCAGCTTCTGGAGTAGGGACACTGAAGCTTTCTTT.

This chain connects TRBV9 to TRBJ2-6; D may be TRBD2 (5 bases). Germline CDR1 and CDR2: SGDLS and YYNGEE. This CDR3 is built from 15 residues. The V end was cut by 2 bases, the J end by 0 bases, with 6 bases between. The DNA for the CDR3 is TGTGCCAGCAGCGTGAGGGTCTCTGGGGCCAACGTCCTGACTTTC. Translation: CASSVRVSGANVLTF.

V gene TRBV4-1 combines with J gene TRBJ2-7; D not resolved. Germline V gene lookup returns CDR1 MGHRA and CDR2 YSYEKL. CDR3 length: 16 residues. V lost 4 bases, J lost 0 bases, and 16 bases lay in between. In nucleotides, the CDR3 is TGCGCCAGCAGCCCCCCATTTGGCGAGAGCTCCTACGAGCAGTACGTC. Protein product: CASSPPFGESSYEQYV.

This clonotype was counted a few times. The DNA for the CDR3 is TGTGCCAGCAGCTCCTCACTCCCGACTAGCGGGAGAGGCGAGCAGTACGTC. It specifies CASSSSLPTSGRGEQYV. J is TRBJ2-7 and V is TRBV11-2, with 12 nucleotides matching TRBD2. V lost 4 bases and J lost 6; bases outside the gene matches: 13. Germline V gene data show CDR1 as SGHAT and CDR2 as FQNNGV. The CDR3 totals 17 residues.

As to this clonotype: Relative to the germline gene, one junction end is altered; a read error may explain this. The chain combines TRBV6-1 with TRBJ1-2, with a possible D match to TRBD1 (5 bases). This CDR3 has 13 residues. Germline V CDR1 and CDR2: MNHNS, SASEGT. CDR3 DNA sequence: TGTGCCAGCAGTCCCGACAGAGGCTATGGCTGCACCTTC. Amino acids: CASSPDRGYGCTF.

Only a few counts were recorded for this clonotype. V usage is TRBV7-2 and J usage is TRBJ2-7, with a possible D match to TRBD2 (5 bases). V dropped 0 bases and J dropped 6 bases, with 9 bases sitting between them. There are 13 residues in the CDR3. The V gene's germline CDR1 is SGHTA and CDR2 FQGNSA. The CDR3 sequence is CASSLAGVPEQYF. The CDR3 DNA reads TGTGCCAGCAGCTTAGCGGGAGTACCCGAGCAGTACTTC.

The J gene is TRBJ1-5, the V gene TRBV28, with 9 bases that match TRBD1. The germline V gene has CDR1 MDHEN and CDR2 SYDVKM. This CDR3 region has 16 residues. Germline trimming cut 1 base from V and 4 bases from J; bases unmatched to any gene: 5. CDR3: CASSLFGTGNNQPQHF. The DNA for the CDR3 is TGTGCCAGCAGTTTATTCGGGACAGGGAATAATCAGCCCCAGCATTTT.